The clone carrying this T cell receptor beta chain turned up a few times. Its antigen is currently unknown. Time point of the sample: week 35, safety follow-up. Vaccination used 300 ug of mutant IDH1 20-mer peptide per dose, with topical imiquimod. Scheduled for weeks 1, 3, 5, 7, 11, 15, 19 and 23, eight vaccinations were given to patients. Only in-frame clones appear in the TCRdb table, and some are missing; sequencing was by immunoSEQ multiplex PCR. In the table there are some 42,000 clones, roughly 80% of which are singletons. The data belong to a study of a mutant IDH1 vaccine in newly diagnosed glioma. As for the study in general: Vaccines began 4-6 weeks after radiotherapy alone, or with temozolomide cycles. Those enrolled had earlier been treated with radiotherapy, temozolomide, or both, mostly both. Study-wide results and caveats: It seemed that pseudoprogression was not linked to changes in the top peripheral T cell clonotypes.

The TCR sequence derives from a woman in her forties or fifties with glioma. The sample was PBMCs, taken from a glioma patient whose treatment included an IDH1 peptide vaccine.

The CDR3 nucleotides are TGTGCCAGCAAGGGACTAGACTCCTACGAGCAGTACTTC. Encoded protein: CASKGLDSYEQYF. The J gene is TRBJ2-7, the V gene TRBV2; TRBD2 matches 8 bases. Germline V gene data show CDR1 as SNHLY and CDR2 as FYNNEI. This CDR3 is built from 13 residues. J gave up 0 bases and V 7 bases, and 2 bases lay outside the gene matches.